This is a list of T cell receptor beta chains from one sample in a study of CD8 T cells in Susac syndrome. TCRdb called the immunoSEQ multiplex PCR reads again in MiXCR, with one record for every CDR3 protein. The sample shows about 85,000 distinct CDR3 sequences, 85% to 95% of them seen only once. The sequencing input was CD8+ T cells from PBMCs. The receptors shown here come from a human donor with Susac syndrome. Both conserved end residues are part of each CDR3.

CDR3 protein: CASSQRTGMTSYEQYF
V gene: TRBV3-1
J gene: TRBJ2-7

CDR3 protein: CASSQPGTSYGYTF
V gene: TRBV4-1
J gene: TRBJ1-2

CDR3 protein: CASSQSGVTGREANVLTF
V gene: TRBV23-1
J gene: TRBJ2-6

CDR3 protein: CASSQSDPSYNEQFF
V gene: TRBV4-1
J gene: TRBJ2-1

CDR3 protein: CSARDVTGEETQYF
V gene: TRBV20-1
J gene: TRBJ2-5

CDR3 protein: CASTLFAGGLETQYF
V gene: TRBV6-5
J gene: TRBJ2-5

CDR3 protein: CASSDSDNTEAFF
V gene: TRBV6-4
J gene: TRBJ1-1

CDR3 protein: CASKAGSGPTDTQYF
V gene: TRBV5-6
J gene: TRBJ2-3

CDR3 protein: CASSRTWGLYEQYF
V gene: TRBV7-2
J gene: TRBJ2-7

CDR3 protein: CAWSGHRYEQYF
V gene: TRBV30
J gene: TRBJ2-7

CDR3 protein: CASSYSDGTYEQYF
V gene: TRBV6-5
J gene: TRBJ2-7

CDR3 protein: CASSQDQTLITYEQYF
V gene: TRBV3-1
J gene: TRBJ2-7

CDR3 protein: CASSLGGRSGYTF
V gene: TRBV12-3/TRBV12-4
J gene: TRBJ1-2

CDR3 protein: CATSGGGQREQFF
V gene: TRBV15
J gene: TRBJ2-1

CDR3 protein: CSAARGALGSYEQYF
V gene: TRBV20-1
J gene: TRBJ2-7

CDR3 protein: CASSWVPSSNEQFF
V gene: TRBV12-3/TRBV12-4
J gene: TRBJ2-1

CDR3 protein: CASSHVANQETQYF
V gene: TRBV5-6
J gene: TRBJ2-5

CDR3 protein: CATSDRAKETQYF
V gene: TRBV24-1
J gene: TRBJ2-5

CDR3 protein: CASSSGSAHEQYF
V gene: TRBV27
J gene: TRBJ2-7

CDR3 protein: CASSDVGEQFF
V gene: TRBV7-9
J gene: TRBJ2-1

CDR3 protein: CASSLYPDTGDEQYF
V gene: TRBV28
J gene: TRBJ2-7

CDR3 protein: CSARDLTGDTEAFF
V gene: TRBV20-1
J gene: TRBJ1-1

CDR3 protein: CASSGPGTGADNEQFF
V gene: TRBV2
J gene: TRBJ2-1

CDR3 protein: CASSGGQGLSNQPQHF
V gene: TRBV12-3/TRBV12-4
J gene: TRBJ1-5

CDR3 protein: CASSYGGIYEQYF
V gene: TRBV6-2/TRBV6-3
J gene: TRBJ2-7

CDR3 protein: CSVEVSGDYTF
V gene: TRBV29-1
J gene: TRBJ1-2

CDR3 protein: CSVLSSSGGASVYEQYF
V gene: TRBV29-1
J gene: TRBJ2-7

CDR3 protein: CASSYDLDGYTF
V gene: TRBV6-2/TRBV6-3
J gene: TRBJ1-2

CDR3 protein: CSVWGDSGNTEAFF
V gene: TRBV29-1
J gene: TRBJ1-1

CDR3 protein: CSVEGGTGNEKLFF
V gene: TRBV29-1
J gene: TRBJ1-4

CDR3 protein: CATSRFRATTGNYTF
V gene: TRBV15
J gene: TRBJ1-2

CDR3 protein: CASSSIPSGAGNEQFF
V gene: TRBV3-1
J gene: TRBJ2-1

CDR3 protein: CASSLSQSSYNEQFF
V gene: TRBV5-6
J gene: TRBJ2-1

CDR3 protein: CASGTSGSYEQYF
V gene: TRBV15
J gene: TRBJ2-7

CDR3 protein: CASSQDRVGGANVLTF
V gene: TRBV4-3
J gene: TRBJ2-6

CDR3 protein: CASSSLGGEDGYTF
V gene: TRBV12-3/TRBV12-4
J gene: TRBJ1-2

CDR3 protein: CASSQDLGDGETQYF
V gene: TRBV4-3
J gene: TRBJ2-5

CDR3 protein: CASSPTGSYYGYTF
V gene: TRBV12-3/TRBV12-4
J gene: TRBJ1-2

CDR3 protein: CASSLYGTNQETQYF
V gene: TRBV9
J gene: TRBJ2-5

CDR3 protein: CAWSATGGYTDTQYF
V gene: TRBV30
J gene: TRBJ2-3

CDR3 protein: CASSQAVNQPQHF
V gene: TRBV3-1
J gene: TRBJ1-5

CDR3 protein: CSARGRTVDTEAFF
V gene: TRBV20-1
J gene: TRBJ1-1

CDR3 protein: CASSLESRAEQFF
V gene: TRBV5-6
J gene: TRBJ2-1

CDR3 protein: CASSSPVEQFF
V gene: TRBV12-3/TRBV12-4
J gene: TRBJ2-1

CDR3 protein: CASGGPQFF
V gene: TRBV6-2/TRBV6-3
J gene: TRBJ2-1

CDR3 protein: CASSPGQGYTGANVLTF
V gene: TRBV5-1
J gene: TRBJ2-6

CDR3 protein: CSAPGTGGLAGGRTDTQYF
V gene: TRBV20-1
J gene: TRBJ2-3

CDR3 protein: CASSSRDRVQETQYF
V gene: TRBV6-5
J gene: TRBJ2-5